This T cell receptor beta chain was obtained from a study of blood T cell repertoires in COVID-19. The V gene's germline CDR1 is MRHNA and CDR2 SNTAGT. The CDR3 is 15 amino acids. The ends lost 4 bases at V and 5 bases at J; junction bases unmatched: 6. Study processing details: Researchers report that nucleated cell counts were estimated from reference gene primer amplification. Only in-frame clones appear in the TCRdb table, and some are missing; sequencing was by immunoSEQ multiplex PCR. The V and J calls and clone size are taken from that table; D and trimming were inferred from the DNA. The sample carries about 50,000 clones, roughly 83% recorded once.

The TCR comes from a human donor in a cohort sampled during active COVID-19. Sample: peripheral blood. The V and J genes are TRBV6-4 and TRBJ2-1; TRBD2 matches at 9 bases. CDR3 sequence: CASSVSSGANNEQFF. The CDR3 DNA sequence: TGTGCCAGCAGTGTTTCTAGCGGGGCCAACAATGAGCAGTTCTTC.